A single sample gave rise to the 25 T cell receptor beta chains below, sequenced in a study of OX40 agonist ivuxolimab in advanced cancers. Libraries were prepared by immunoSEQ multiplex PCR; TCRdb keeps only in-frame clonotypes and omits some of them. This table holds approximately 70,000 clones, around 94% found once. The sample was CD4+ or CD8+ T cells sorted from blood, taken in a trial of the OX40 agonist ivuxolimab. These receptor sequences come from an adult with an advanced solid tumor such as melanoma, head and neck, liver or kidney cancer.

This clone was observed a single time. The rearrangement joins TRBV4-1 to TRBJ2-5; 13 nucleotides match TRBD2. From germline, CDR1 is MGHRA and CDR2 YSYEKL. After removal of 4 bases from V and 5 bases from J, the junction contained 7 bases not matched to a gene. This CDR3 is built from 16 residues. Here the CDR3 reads CASSLPGLAGEETQYF. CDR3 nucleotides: TGCGCCAGCAGCCTTCCCGGACTAGCGGGGGAGGAGACCCAGTACTTC.

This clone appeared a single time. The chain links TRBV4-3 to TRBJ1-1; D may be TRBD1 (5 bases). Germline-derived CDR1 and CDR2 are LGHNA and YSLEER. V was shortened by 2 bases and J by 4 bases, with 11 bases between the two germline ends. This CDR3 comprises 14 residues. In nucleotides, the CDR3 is TGCGCCAGCAGCCAACCGGGGGTGCGCACTGAAGCTTTCTTT. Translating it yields CASSQPGVRTEAFF.

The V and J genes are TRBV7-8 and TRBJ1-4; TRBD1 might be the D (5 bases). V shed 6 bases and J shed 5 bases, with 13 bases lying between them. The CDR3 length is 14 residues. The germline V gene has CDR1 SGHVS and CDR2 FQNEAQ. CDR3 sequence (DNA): TGTGCCAGCAGGACCGGACACACAAATGAAAAACTGTTTTTT. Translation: CASRTGHTNEKLFF. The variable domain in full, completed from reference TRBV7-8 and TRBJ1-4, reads GAGVSQSPRYKVAKRGQDVALRCDPISGHVSLFWYQQALGQGPEFLTYFQNEAQLDKSGLPSDRFFAERPEGSVSTLKIQRTQQEDSAVYLCASRTGHTNEKLFFGSGTQLSVL.

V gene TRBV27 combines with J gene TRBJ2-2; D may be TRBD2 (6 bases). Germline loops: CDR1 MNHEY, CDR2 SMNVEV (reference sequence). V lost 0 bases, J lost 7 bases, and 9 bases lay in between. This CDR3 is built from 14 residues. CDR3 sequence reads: CASSLSGGNGELFF. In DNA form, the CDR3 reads TGTGCCAGCAGTTTATCGGGCGGGAACGGGGAGCTGTTTTTT.

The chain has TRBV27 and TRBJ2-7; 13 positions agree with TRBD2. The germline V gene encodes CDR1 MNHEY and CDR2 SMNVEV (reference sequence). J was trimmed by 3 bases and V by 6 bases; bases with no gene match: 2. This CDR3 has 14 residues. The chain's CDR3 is CASRRLAGGYEQYF. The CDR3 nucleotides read TGTGCCAGCAGGAGACTAGCGGGGGGCTACGAGCAGTACTTC.

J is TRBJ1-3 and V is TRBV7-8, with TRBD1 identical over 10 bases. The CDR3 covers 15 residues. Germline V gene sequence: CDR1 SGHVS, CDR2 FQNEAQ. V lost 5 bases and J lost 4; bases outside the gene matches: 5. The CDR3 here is CASSPWTGGGNTIYF. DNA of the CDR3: TGTGCCAGCAGCCCATGGACAGGGGGAGGAAACACCATATATTTT.

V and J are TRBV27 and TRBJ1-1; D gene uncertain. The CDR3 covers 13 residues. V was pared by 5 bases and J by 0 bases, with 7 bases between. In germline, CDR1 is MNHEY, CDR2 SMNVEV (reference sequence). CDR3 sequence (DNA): TGTGCCAGCAGTCGTATAATGAACACTGAAGCTTTCTTT. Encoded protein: CASSRIMNTEAFF.

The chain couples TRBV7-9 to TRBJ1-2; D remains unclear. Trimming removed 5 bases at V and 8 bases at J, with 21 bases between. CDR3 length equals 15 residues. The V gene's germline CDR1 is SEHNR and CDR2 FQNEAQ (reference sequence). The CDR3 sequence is CASSDWAGSGRGYTF. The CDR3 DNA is TGTGCCAGCAGCGACTGGGCCGGGAGCGGGCGCGGCTACACCTTC.

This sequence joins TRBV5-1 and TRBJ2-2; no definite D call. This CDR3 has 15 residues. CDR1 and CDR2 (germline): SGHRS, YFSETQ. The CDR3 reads CTTQDRTENTGELFF. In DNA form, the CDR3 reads TGCACCACCCAAGATCGGACCGAAAACACCGGGGAGCTGTTTTTT.

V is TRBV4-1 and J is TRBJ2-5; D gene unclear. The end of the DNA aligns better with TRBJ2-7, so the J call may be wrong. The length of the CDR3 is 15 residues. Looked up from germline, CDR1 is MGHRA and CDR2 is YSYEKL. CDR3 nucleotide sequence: TGCGCCAGCAGCCAAGAAGTTACGGGCTCCTACGAGCAGTACTTC. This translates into CASSQEVTGSYEQYF.

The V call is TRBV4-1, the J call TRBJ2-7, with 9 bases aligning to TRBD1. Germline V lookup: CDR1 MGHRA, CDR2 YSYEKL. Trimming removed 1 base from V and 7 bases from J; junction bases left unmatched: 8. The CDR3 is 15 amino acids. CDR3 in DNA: TGCGCCAGCAGCCAAGCTAAACAGGGGGCAGGTGAGCAGTACTTC. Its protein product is CASSQAKQGAGEQYF.

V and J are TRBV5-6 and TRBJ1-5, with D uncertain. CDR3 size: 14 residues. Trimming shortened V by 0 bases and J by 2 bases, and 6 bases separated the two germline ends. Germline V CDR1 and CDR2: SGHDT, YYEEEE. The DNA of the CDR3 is TGTGCCAGCAGCTTGGCCCGGGGCAATCAGCCCCAGCATTTT. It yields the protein CASSLARGNQPQHF.

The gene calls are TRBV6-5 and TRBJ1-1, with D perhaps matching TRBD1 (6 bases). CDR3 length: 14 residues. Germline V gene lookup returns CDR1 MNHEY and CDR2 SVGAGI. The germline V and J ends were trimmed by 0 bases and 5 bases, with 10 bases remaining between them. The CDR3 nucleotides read TGTGCCAGCAGTTACTCAGGGAGGGGGACTGAAGCTTTCTTT. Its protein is CASSYSGRGTEAFF.

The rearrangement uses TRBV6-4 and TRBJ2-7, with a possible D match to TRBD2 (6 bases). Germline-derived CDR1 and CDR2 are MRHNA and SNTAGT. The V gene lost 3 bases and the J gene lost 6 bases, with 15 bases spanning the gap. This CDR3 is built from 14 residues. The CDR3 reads CASSESGLGGEQYF. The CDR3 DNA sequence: TGTGCCAGCAGTGAGTCGGGACTGGGGGGCGAGCAGTACTTC.

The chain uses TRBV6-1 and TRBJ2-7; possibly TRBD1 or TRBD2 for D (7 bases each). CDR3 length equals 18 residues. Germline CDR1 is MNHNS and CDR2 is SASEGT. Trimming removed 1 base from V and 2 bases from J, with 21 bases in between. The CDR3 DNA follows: TGTGCCAGCAGTGAAGGATCGGCAGGGGGGGAAATTACCTACGAGCAGTACTTC. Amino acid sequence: CASSEGSAGGEITYEQYF.

CDR3 protein: CASSSTLRGLMNTEAFF. The DNA for the CDR3 is TGTGCCAGCAGTTCCACATTGAGGGGGCTTATGAACACTGAAGCTTTCTTT. The gene calls are TRBV28 and TRBJ1-1, with TRBD1 matching over 7 bases. The germline V gene has CDR1 MDHEN and CDR2 SYDVKM. The trim removed 4 bases at V and 0 bases at J, leaving 11 bases unmatched. The CDR3 is made up of 17 amino acids.

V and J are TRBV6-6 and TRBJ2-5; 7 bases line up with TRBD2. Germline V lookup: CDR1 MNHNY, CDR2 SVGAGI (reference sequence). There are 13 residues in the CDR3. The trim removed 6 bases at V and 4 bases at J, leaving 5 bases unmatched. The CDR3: CASRGGRSETQYF. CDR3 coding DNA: TGTGCCAGCAGGGGGGGGAGATCAGAGACCCAGTACTTC.

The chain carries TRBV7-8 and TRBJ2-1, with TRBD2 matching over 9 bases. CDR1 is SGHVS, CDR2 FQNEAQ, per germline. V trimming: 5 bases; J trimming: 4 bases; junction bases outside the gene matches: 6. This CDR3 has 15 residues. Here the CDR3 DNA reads TGTGCCAGCAGCCCTGGACTAGCGTATTACAATGAGCAGTTCTTC. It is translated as CASSPGLAYYNEQFF.

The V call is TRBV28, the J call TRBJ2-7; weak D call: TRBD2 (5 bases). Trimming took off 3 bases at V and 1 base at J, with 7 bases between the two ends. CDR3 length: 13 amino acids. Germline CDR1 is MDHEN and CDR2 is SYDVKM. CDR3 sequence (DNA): TGTGCCAGCAGTTTCGGCGGGTCCTACGAGCAGTACTTC. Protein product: CASSFGGSYEQYF.

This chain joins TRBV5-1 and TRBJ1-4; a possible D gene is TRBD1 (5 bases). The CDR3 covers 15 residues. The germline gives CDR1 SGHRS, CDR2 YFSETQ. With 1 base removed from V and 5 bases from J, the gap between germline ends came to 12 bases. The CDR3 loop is CASSLSPGRNEKLFF. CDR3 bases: TGCGCCAGCAGCTTGTCACCAGGGAGAAATGAAAAACTGTTTTTT.

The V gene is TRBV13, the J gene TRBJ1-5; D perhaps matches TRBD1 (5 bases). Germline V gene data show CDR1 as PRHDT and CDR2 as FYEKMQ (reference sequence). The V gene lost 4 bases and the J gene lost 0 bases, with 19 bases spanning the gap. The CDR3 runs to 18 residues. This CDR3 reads CASSSTQEGIYSNQPQHF. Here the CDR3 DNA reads TGTGCCAGCAGCTCGACCCAGGAGGGGATCTATAGCAATCAGCCCCAGCATTTT.

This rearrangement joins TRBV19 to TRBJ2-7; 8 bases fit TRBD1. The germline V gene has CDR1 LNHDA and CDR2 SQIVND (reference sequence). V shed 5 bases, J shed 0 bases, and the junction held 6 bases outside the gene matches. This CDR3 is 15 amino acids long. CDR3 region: CASSARDRSSYEQYF. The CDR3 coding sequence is TGTGCCAGTAGTGCCCGGGACAGGAGCTCCTACGAGCAGTACTTC.

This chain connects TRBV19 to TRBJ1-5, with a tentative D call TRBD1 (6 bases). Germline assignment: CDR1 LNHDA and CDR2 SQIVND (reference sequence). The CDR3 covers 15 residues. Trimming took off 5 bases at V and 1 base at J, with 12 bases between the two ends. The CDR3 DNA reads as TGTGCCAGTAGTCCCCGGACAGCAAGCAATCAGCCCCAGCATTTT. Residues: CASSPRTASNQPQHF.

The chain's CDR3 is CASSLASRQYNEQFF. The CDR3 DNA reads as TGTGCCAGCAGCTTAGCCTCCCGACAGTACAATGAGCAGTTCTTC. This rearrangement joins TRBV7-2 to TRBJ2-1, with D perhaps matching TRBD1 (5 bases). V was cut by 0 bases and J by 4 bases, with 10 bases left in between. The CDR3 spans 15 residues. The germline V gene encodes CDR1 SGHTA and CDR2 FQGNSA.

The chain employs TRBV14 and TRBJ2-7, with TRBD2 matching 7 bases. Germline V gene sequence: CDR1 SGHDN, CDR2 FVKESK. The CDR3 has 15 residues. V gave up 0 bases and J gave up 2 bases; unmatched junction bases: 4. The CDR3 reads CASSQDWAGAYEQYF. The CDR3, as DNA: TGTGCCAGCAGCCAAGACTGGGCGGGGGCCTACGAGCAGTACTTC.